These T cell receptor beta chains were read from a single sample in a study of tumor and adjacent non-tumor tissue in lung cancer. TCRdb passed the multiplex PCR reads through MiXCR, listing each CDR3 protein once. The sample holds around 74,000 distinct CDR3 sequences; 55% to 70% are singletons and the top ten take approximately 12%. Sequences were obtained from lung tumor tissue. The receptors shown here come from a woman aged 70-85 years with non-small cell lung cancer. Both conserved end residues are part of each CDR3. D genes are given only for firm matches. Clone size, where shown, is once, few, many, or a class for clones that have expanded.

V: TRBV30
size: many
J: TRBJ1-3
D: NA
CDR3: CAWSMKGGGNTIYF
DNA: TGTGCCTGGAGTATGAAGGGGGGCGGAAACACCATATATTTT

V: TRBV4-1
size: NA
J: TRBJ2-2
D: TRBD1
CDR3: CASTLQPGQGDTGELFF
DNA: TGCGCCAGCACCCTGCAACCGGGACAGGGCGACACCGGGGAACTGTTTTTT

V: TRBV10-1
size: NA
J: TRBJ2-2
D: NA
CDR3: CTNSVGGVARELFF
DNA: TGCACCAACAGCGTAGGGGGAGTCGCCCGGGAGCTGTTTTTT

V: TRBV11-3
size: once
J: TRBJ2-7
D: TRBD2
CDR3: CASSLVPTSGRLTYEQYF
DNA: TGTGCCAGCAGCTTAGTTCCGACTAGCGGGAGATTAACATACGAGCAGTACTTC

V: TRBV6-5
size: NA
J: TRBJ2-7
D: NA
CDR3: CASRLQWDGYEQYF
DNA: TGTGCCAGCCGTTTGCAGTGGGATGGCTACGAGCAGTACTTC

V: TRBV29-1
size: NA
J: TRBJ2-3
D: NA
CDR3: CNARTQGNGKSDTLYF
DNA: TGCAACGCCCGTACCCAGGGGAACGGGAAGTCTGATACGCTGTATTTT

V: TRBV29-1
size: NA
J: TRBJ1-2
D: NA
CDR3: CSVELMTGGGYTF
DNA: TGCAGCGTTGAGCTAATGACAGGTGGGGGCTACACCTTC

V: TRBV12-3/TRBV12-4
size: NA
J: TRBJ1-2
D: NA
CDR3: CASSYNGEVFYCYTF
DNA: TGTGCCAGCAGCTATAACGGGGAGGTATTCTATTGCTACACCTTC

V: TRBV6-1
size: NA
J: TRBJ1-5
D: NA
CDR3: CASSEPANSGSQPQHF
DNA: TGTGCCAGCAGTGAACCGGCAAACTCGGGGAGTCAGCCCCAGCATTTT

V: TRBV5-1
size: NA
J: TRBJ2-3
D: TRBD2
CDR3: CASRSGLAGDTDTQYF
DNA: TGCGCCAGCAGATCTGGACTAGCGGGGGACACAGATACGCAGTATTTT

V: TRBV4-1
size: many
J: TRBJ2-5
D: TRBD2
CDR3: CASSQTGTTQETQYF
DNA: TGCGCCAGCAGCCAGACCGGGACTACCCAAGAGACCCAGTACTTC

V: TRBV29-1
size: few
J: TRBJ2-1
D: NA
CDR3: CSVERRGINEQFF
DNA: TGCAGCGTAGAGCGGCGGGGCATAAATGAGCAGTTCTTC

V: TRBV7-9
size: many
J: TRBJ1-2
D: NA
CDR3: CASSLPQGNTYGYTF
DNA: TGTGCCAGCAGCTTACCCCAGGGGAACACCTATGGCTACACCTTC

V: TRBV29-1
size: NA
J: TRBJ2-1
D: NA
CDR3: CSASELNSEQFF
DNA: TGCAGCGCCTCCGAACTAAACAGTGAGCAGTTTTTC

V: TRBV5-1
size: many
J: TRBJ1-1
D: NA
CDR3: CASSLGRGTEAFF
DNA: TGCGCCAGCAGCTTAGGCAGGGGAACTGAAGCTTTCTTT

V: TRBV5-6
size: NA
J: TRBJ2-7
D: NA
CDR3: CASSLEQVYEQYF
DNA: TGTGCCAGCAGCTTGGAACAAGTATACGAGCAGTACTTC

V: TRBV30
size: NA
J: TRBJ1-2
D: NA
CDR3: CAWSVGDGYNF
DNA: TGTGCCTGGAGTGTCGGAGATGGCTATAACTTC

V: TRBV5-6
size: NA
J: TRBJ2-2
D: NA
CDR3: CASSSTDSANTWELFF
DNA: TGTGCCAGCAGCTCCACCGACAGCGCGAACACCTGGGAGCTGTTTTTT

V: TRBV20-1
size: NA
J: TRBJ2-3
D: TRBD1
CDR3: CSTRSQGDLADTQYF
DNA: TGCAGTACTAGATCCCAGGGGGACCTAGCAGATACGCAGTATTTT

V: TRBV6-5
size: once
J: TRBJ2-1
D: TRBD2
CDR3: CASSYRSNGRALSYNEQFF
DNA: TGTGCCAGCAGTTATAGGTCTAACGGGAGGGCCCTTTCCTACAATGAGCAGTTCTTC

V: TRBV11-2
size: NA
J: TRBJ2-7
D: TRBD1
CDR3: CTSRTGQGIYEQYF
DNA: TGTACCAGCAGAACGGGACAGGGTATCTACGAGCAGTATTTC

V: TRBV5-1
size: once
J: TRBJ2-2
D: NA
CDR3: CASSIDRTGANTGELIF
DNA: TGCGCCAGCAGCATAGACAGGACTGGCGCGAACACCGGGGAGCTGATTTTT

V: TRBV28
size: NA
J: TRBJ2-5
D: NA
CDR3: CANSMTTNEEGQETQYF
DNA: TGCGCCAACAGCATGACAACCAACGAGGAAGGCCAAGAGACCCAGTACTTC

V: TRBV6-1
size: few
J: TRBJ2-1
D: TRBD1
CDR3: CTSRERQGSGYNEQFF
DNA: TGTACCAGCAGGGAGAGACAGGGTAGTGGTTACAATGAGCAGTTCTTC

V: TRBV20-1
size: NA
J: TRBJ1-5
D: NA
CDR3: CSAHGIGESNQPQHF
DNA: TGCAGTGCCCACGGGATAGGTGAGAGCAATCAGCCCCAGCATTTT

V: TRBV4-1
size: NA
J: TRBJ2-6
D: NA
CDR3: CAGSPNKKWDAGANVLTF
DNA: TGCGCTGGCAGCCCCAACAAGAAGTGGGATGCTGGTGCCAACGTCCTGACTTTC

V: TRBV4-2
size: NA
J: TRBJ2-1
D: TRBD2
CDR3: CASSQDLGTSAYNEQFF
DNA: TGTGCCAGCAGCCAAGATCTAGGGACTAGCGCGTACAACGAGCAGTTCTTC

V: TRBV6-5
size: many
J: TRBJ2-7
D: NA
CDR3: CASSQSVRRSKISYEQYF
DNA: TGTGCCAGCAGTCAGAGCGTAAGGCGCTCCAAGATCTCCTACGAGCAGTACTTC

V: TRBV6-8
size: NA
J: TRBJ1-5
D: TRBD1
CDR3: CASIETMPDRGKGNQPQHF
DNA: TGTGCCAGCATTGAGACAATGCCCGACAGGGGTAAGGGCAATCAGCCCCAGCATTTC

V: TRBV5-1
size: NA
J: TRBJ2-3
D: NA
CDR3: CASSFGASADSTDTQYF
DNA: TGCGCTAGCAGCTTCGGGGCGTCGGCGGATAGCACAGATACGCAGTATTTT

V: TRBV12-3/TRBV12-4
size: NA
J: TRBJ1-1
D: TRBD1
CDR3: CASSAGTGRMKTEAFF
DNA: TGTGCCAGCAGTGCCGGGACAGGGCGCATGAAGACTGAAGCTTTCTTT

V: TRBV28
size: few
J: TRBJ2-5
D: NA
CDR3: CASSMTTSKEGQGTQYF
DNA: TGTGCCAGCAGCATGACAACCAGCAAGGAGGGCCAAGGGACCCAGTACTTC

V: TRBV20-1
size: NA
J: TRBJ1-2
D: TRBD1
CDR3: CSARAARGRIYGGYSF
DNA: TGCAGTGCTAGAGCGGCCAGGGGGCGCATATATGGGGGCTACAGCTTC

V: TRBV6-5
size: NA
J: TRBJ2-2
D: NA
CDR3: CASPRGDWELFF
DNA: TGTGCCAGCCCACGAGGGGACTGGGAGCTGTTTTTT

V: TRBV12-3/TRBV12-4
size: few
J: TRBJ2-4
D: TRBD1
CDR3: CACSPGQIKNRYF
DNA: TGTGCCTGCAGCCCGGGACAGATAAAGAATCGGTACTTC

V: TRBV14
size: NA
J: TRBJ2-7
D: NA
CDR3: CATIPEPRWSSYEQYF
DNA: TGTGCCACCATCCCAGAACCCCGCTGGTCCTCCTACGAGCAGTACTTC

V: TRBV6-5
size: NA
J: TRBJ2-3
D: NA
CDR3: CASSSLGGLGDMQYF
DNA: TGTGCCAGCAGCTCCCTAGGTGGCTTGGGAGATATGCAGTACTTT

V: TRBV10-3
size: NA
J: TRBJ1-1
D: NA
CDR3: CAITGGGASSRF
DNA: TGTGCCATCACCGGGGGAGGAGCTTCCTCGCGTTTT

V: TRBV6-5
size: NA
J: TRBJ2-1
D: NA
CDR3: CASSYSRSKQRSDSRAENEQFF
DNA: TGTGCCAGCAGTTACTCCCGGTCCAAACAGAGGTCCGACTCGAGGGCGGAGAATGAGCAGTTCTTC